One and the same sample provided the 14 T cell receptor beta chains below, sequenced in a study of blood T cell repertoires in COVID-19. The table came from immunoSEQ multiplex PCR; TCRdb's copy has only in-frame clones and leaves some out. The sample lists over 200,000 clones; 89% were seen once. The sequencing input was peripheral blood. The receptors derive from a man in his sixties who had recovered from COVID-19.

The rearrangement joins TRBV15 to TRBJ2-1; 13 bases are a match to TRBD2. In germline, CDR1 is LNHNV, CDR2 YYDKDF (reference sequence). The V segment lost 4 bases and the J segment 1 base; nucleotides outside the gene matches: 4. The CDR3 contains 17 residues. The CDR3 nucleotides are TGTGCCACCAGCACGAGGACTAGCGGGAGATCCTACAATGAGCAGTTCTTC. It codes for CATSTRTSGRSYNEQFF.

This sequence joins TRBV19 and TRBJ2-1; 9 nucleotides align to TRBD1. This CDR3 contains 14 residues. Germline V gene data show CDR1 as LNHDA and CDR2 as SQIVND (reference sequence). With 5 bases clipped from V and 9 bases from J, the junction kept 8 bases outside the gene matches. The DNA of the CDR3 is TGTGCCAGTAGTCCGGACAGGGGAGGGGGTGAGCAGTTCTTC. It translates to CASSPDRGGGEQFF.

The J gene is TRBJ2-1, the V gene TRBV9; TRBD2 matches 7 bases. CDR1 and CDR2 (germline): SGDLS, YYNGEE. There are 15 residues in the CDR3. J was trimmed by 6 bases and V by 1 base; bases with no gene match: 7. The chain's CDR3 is CASSVSTSHSNEQFF. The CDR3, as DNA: TGTGCCAGCAGCGTATCGACTAGCCACTCCAATGAGCAGTTCTTC.

The CDR3 bases are TGTGCCAGCGTGCAGGGGACCATAACCGGGGAGCTGTTTTTT. Protein product: CASVQGTITGELFF. V usage is TRBV2 and J usage is TRBJ2-2, with D perhaps TRBD1 (6 bases). This CDR3 region has 14 residues. Germline loops: CDR1 SNHLY, CDR2 FYNNEI. V was clipped by 8 bases and J by 5 bases, with 15 bases between them.

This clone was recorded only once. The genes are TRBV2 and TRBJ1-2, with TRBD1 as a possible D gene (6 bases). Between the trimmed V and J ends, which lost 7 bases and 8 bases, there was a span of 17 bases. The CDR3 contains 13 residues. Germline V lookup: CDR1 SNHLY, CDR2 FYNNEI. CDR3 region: CASNLQGTWGYTF. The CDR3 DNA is TGTGCCAGCAATTTACAGGGAACCTGGGGCTACACCTTC.

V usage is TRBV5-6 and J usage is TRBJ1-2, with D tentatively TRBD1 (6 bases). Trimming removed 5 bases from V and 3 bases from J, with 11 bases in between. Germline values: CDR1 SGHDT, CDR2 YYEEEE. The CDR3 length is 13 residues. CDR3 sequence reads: CASRYRDHYGYTF. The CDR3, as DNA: TGTGCCAGCAGGTACAGGGACCACTATGGCTACACCTTC.

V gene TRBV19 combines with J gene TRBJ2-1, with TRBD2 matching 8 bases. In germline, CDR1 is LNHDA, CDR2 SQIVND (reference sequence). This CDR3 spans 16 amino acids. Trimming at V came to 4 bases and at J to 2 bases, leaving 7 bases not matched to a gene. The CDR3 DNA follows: TGTGCCAGTAGTACGGCGGGAGGAATCACCTACAATGAGCAGTTCTTC. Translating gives CASSTAGGITYNEQFF.

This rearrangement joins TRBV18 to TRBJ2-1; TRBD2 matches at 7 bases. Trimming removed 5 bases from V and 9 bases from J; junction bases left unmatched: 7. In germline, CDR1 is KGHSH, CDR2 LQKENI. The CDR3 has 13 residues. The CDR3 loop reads CASSYGRFTEQFF. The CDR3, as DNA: TGTGCCAGCTCATACGGGAGGTTTACTGAGCAGTTCTTC.

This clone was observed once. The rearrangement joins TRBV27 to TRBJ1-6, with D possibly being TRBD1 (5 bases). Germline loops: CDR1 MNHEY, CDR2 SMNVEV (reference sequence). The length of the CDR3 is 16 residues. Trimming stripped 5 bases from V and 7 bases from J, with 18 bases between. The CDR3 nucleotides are TGTGCCAGCAGTCTACGGCCAGGGTTAGGGAATTCACCCCTCCACTTT. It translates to CASSLRPGLGNSPLHF.

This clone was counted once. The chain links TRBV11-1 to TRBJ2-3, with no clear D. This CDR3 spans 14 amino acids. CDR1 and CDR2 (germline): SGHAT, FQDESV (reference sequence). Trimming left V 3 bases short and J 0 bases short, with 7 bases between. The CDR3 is CASSFYFSTDTQYF. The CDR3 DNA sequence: TGTGCCAGCAGCTTTTACTTTAGCACAGATACGCAGTATTTT.

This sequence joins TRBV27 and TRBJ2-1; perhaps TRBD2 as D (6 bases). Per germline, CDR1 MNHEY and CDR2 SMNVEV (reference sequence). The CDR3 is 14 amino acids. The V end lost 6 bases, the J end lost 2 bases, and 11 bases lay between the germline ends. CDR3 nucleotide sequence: TGTGCCAGCAGCCGAGCGGGCCCCTACAATGAGCAGTTCTTC. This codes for CASSRAGPYNEQFF.

The DNA of the CDR3 is TGTGCCAGCAGTCCCCGGTTAGCGGGAGGGCACGGAGAGACCCAGTACTTC. As protein: CASSPRLAGGHGETQYF. V gene TRBV6-6 combines with J gene TRBJ2-5; 11 bases fit TRBD2. The germline V gene encodes CDR1 MNHNY and CDR2 SVGAGI (reference sequence). J gave up 4 bases and V 5 bases, and 12 bases lay outside the gene matches. The CDR3 loop spans 17 amino acids.

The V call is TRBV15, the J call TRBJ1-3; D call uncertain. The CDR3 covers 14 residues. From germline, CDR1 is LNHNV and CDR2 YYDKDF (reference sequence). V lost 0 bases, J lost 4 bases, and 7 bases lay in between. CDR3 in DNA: TGTGCCACCAGCAGAGACTCGGAGGGAAACACCATATATTTT. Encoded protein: CATSRDSEGNTIYF.

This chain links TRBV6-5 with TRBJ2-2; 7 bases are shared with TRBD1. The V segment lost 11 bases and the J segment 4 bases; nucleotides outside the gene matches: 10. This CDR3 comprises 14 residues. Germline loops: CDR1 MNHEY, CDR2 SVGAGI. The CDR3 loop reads CAGKGATGTGELFF. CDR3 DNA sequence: TGTGCCGGGAAGGGGGCTACGGGCACCGGGGAGCTGTTTTTT.